The clone carrying this T cell receptor (beta chain) was picked up a small number of times. Antigen unknown. Authors of the study amplified TCR beta CDR3 regions from RNA transcripts. An initial round of RT-PCR targeting the TCR CDR3 relied on the HTBI primer set. MiXCR, applied by TCRdb to the multiplex PCR reads, yields one record per CDR3 protein. The sample contains over 350,000 distinct CDR3 sequences, about 18% of which appear only once. This specimen belongs to a study of T cells in Graves' hyperthyroidism and ophthalmopathy. Overall study findings and caveats: Separating ophthalmopathy from stable hyperthyroidism was achieved by a 13 V-J model. Peripheral blood also featured most of the thyroid clonotypes expanded above 0.001.

The germline CDR1 and CDR2 sequences are SGHRS and YFSETQ. The germline V and J ends were trimmed by 5 bases and 6 bases, with 14 bases remaining between them. The CDR3 is made up of 13 amino acids. This TCR derives from a young man with Graves' ophthalmopathy. The sample consisted of blood. V is TRBV5-1 and J is TRBJ1-1; D not resolved. The CDR3 protein is CASRVSGFAEAFF. The CDR3 coding sequence is TGCGCCAGCAGAGTGTCTGGGTTCGCTGAAGCTTTCTTT. The entire variable domain, with the rest obtained from reference TRBV5-1 and TRBJ1-1, is as follows: KAGVTQTPRYLIKTRGQQVTLSCSPISGHRSVSWYQQTPGQGLQFLFEYFSETQRNKGNFPGRFSGRQFSNSRSEMNVSTLELGDSALYLCASRVSGFAEAFFGQGTRLTVV.